Listed here are 6 T cell receptor beta chains from one sample, sequenced in a study of siplizumab effects on memory and regulatory T cells. Data came from immunoSEQ multiplex PCR; TCRdb stores just in-frame clones and leaves some out. Of some 97,000 clones detected, 94% appear once; the ten largest clones hold less than 1.5%. The specimen sequenced was non-Treg CD4+ T cells sorted from blood. Receptor source: a human donor in good health.

The chain employs TRBV2 and TRBJ2-3; 7 nucleotides line up with TRBD2. Germline CDR1 and CDR2: SNHLY and FYNNEI. V shed 5 bases, J shed 5 bases, and the junction held 13 bases outside the gene matches. The CDR3 totals 16 residues. The CDR3 nucleotides are TGTGCCAGCAGTATCGACGGCGGGAGTGTTGTAGATACGCAGTATTTT. Protein: CASSIDGGSVVDTQYF.

The V gene is TRBV5-1, the J gene TRBJ1-3; 8 bases fit TRBD1. Germline-derived CDR1 and CDR2 are SGHRS and YFSETQ. V lost 3 bases, J lost 1 base, and 9 bases stayed unmatched. The CDR3 totals 17 residues. CDR3 in DNA: TGCGCCAGCAGCTCGACGGGACAGGCTACTTCTGGAAACACCATATATTTT. Encoded protein: CASSSTGQATSGNTIYF.

This clone was counted a single time. This sequence joins TRBV7-2 and TRBJ2-7; TRBD1 aligns across 7 bases. The junction had 8 bases not matched to a gene; V was cut back by 5 bases and J by 7 bases. CDR3 length: 13 residues. Germline V gene sequence: CDR1 SGHTA, CDR2 FQGNSA. CDR3 loop: CASSLHGDSEQYF. Here the CDR3 DNA reads TGTGCCAGCAGCCTACATGGGGACAGTGAGCAGTACTTC.

The J gene is TRBJ2-3, the V gene TRBV27, with D possibly called TRBD1 or TRBD2 (5 bases each). The V gene's germline CDR1 is MNHEY and CDR2 SMNVEV (reference sequence). V was cut by 8 bases and J by 2 bases, with 14 bases left in between. The CDR3 consists of 14 residues. CDR3: CASSTWGSTDTQYF. The CDR3 region has the DNA TGTGCCAGCTCGACGTGGGGGTCCACAGATACGCAGTATTTT.

The chain has TRBV6-1 and TRBJ2-7; D is undetermined. The ends were cut back, 5 bases at V and 2 bases at J, with 13 bases in the middle. The CDR3 is 14 residues long. Per the germline V gene, CDR1 is MNHNS and CDR2 is SASEGT. CDR3 in DNA: TGTGCCAGCAGTAACGAGGCCGCGGCCTACGAGCAGTACTTC. This codes for CASSNEAAAYEQYF.

V usage is TRBV6-1 and J usage is TRBJ2-7; 9 nucleotides match TRBD2. With 3 bases clipped from V and 4 bases from J, the junction kept 10 bases outside the gene matches. Per germline, CDR1 MNHNS and CDR2 SASEGT. The CDR3 sequence is 16 residues long. DNA of the CDR3: TGTGCCAGCAGTGAGGGGCTAGCGGGAAAAATGTACGAGCAGTACTTC. Amino acids: CASSEGLAGKMYEQYF.